The 13 T cell receptor beta chains presented below share a single source sample, sequenced in a study of identical twins. Via MiXCR, TCRdb re-called the 5' RACE reads, giving one row per CDR3 protein. In the table there are roughly 1.6 million distinct CDR3 sequences, more than 30% of which are singletons. Sequencing input: cord blood. All receptors come from a newborn girl in good health.

This clonotype came up many times. The rearrangement joins TRBV29-1 to TRBJ2-5, with 8 bases identical to TRBD2. The CDR3 is 11 residues long. The germline V gene has CDR1 SQVTM and CDR2 ANQGSEA. The trim removed 7 bases at V and 5 bases at J, leaving 3 bases unmatched. DNA for the CDR3: TGCAGCGCCATAGCGGGGGAGACCCAGTACTTC. Its protein is CSAIAGETQYF. Based on the CDR3 plus reference TRBV29-1 and TRBJ2-5, the full variable domain is SAVISQKPSRDICQRGTSLTIQCQVDSQVTMMFWYRQQPGQSLTLIATANQGSEATYESGFVIDKFPISRPNLTFSTLTVSNMSPEDSSIYLCSAIAGETQYFGPGTRLLVL.

The CDR3 loop is CASSIAGGYNEQYF. CDR3 sequence (DNA): TGTGCCAGTAGTATAGCGGGGGGATACAATGAGCAGTACTTC. This chain uses TRBV19 with TRBJ2-7; 7 nucleotides agree with TRBD2. The trim removed 1 base at V and 7 bases at J, leaving 7 bases unmatched. CDR3 size: 14 residues. CDR1 LNHDA and CDR2 SQIVND come from the germline V gene (reference sequence).

This clonotype has a handful of counts. This chain links TRBV12-3 or TRBV12-4 with TRBJ2-3; D is undetermined. V dropped 7 bases and J dropped 4 bases, with 9 bases sitting between them. The CDR3 runs 12 residues. The CDR3 nucleotides are TGTGCCAGCACTGTCAGTGCAGATACGCAGTATTTT. Its translation: CASTVSADTQYF.

A few counts support this clonotype. The chain carries TRBV2 and TRBJ1-2; 8 bases match TRBD1. Trimming took 10 bases from V and 1 from J; bases not matched to a gene: 17. Germline lookup yields CDR1 SNHLY and CDR2 FYNNEI. This CDR3 spans 17 amino acids. The CDR3 protein is CATPISIDRGVNYGYTF. The CDR3, as DNA: TGTGCCACCCCCATCTCCATTGACAGGGGAGTTAACTATGGCTACACCTTC.

This clonotype was seen only a few times. V is TRBV29-1 and J is TRBJ1-2, with D unresolved. Germline CDR1 reads SQVTM; CDR2 reads ANQGSEA. CDR3 length: 11 amino acids. V lost 4 bases and J 2 bases, leaving 5 bases between the germline ends. The CDR3 loop reads CSVGINYGYTF. CDR3 DNA: TGCAGCGTTGGGATCAACTATGGCTACACCTTC.

Worth noting for this clonotype: A junction end diverges from the germline sequence, so it may reflect a read error. The chain links TRBV3-1 to TRBJ1-2; 8 positions match TRBD1. The CDR3 extends over 14 amino acids. Germline CDR1 reads LGHDT; CDR2 reads YNNKEL (reference sequence). This chain's CDR3 is CASSQGGTGYDYTF. The CDR3, as DNA: TGTGCCAGCAGCCAAGGTGGGACAGGCTATGACTACACCTTC.

The rearrangement links TRBV6-1 to TRBJ1-2, with TRBD1 as a possible D gene (5 bases). Germline loops: CDR1 MNHNS, CDR2 SASEGT. There are 15 residues in the CDR3. Trimming pared 2 bases from V and 4 bases from J, leaving 14 bases between. This CDR3 reads CASSEPGAHLYGYTF. In nucleotides, the CDR3 is TGTGCCAGCAGTGAACCCGGGGCCCACCTCTATGGCTACACCTTC.

This clonotype was counted between two and nine times. V is TRBV25-1 and J is TRBJ2-1; possible D gene TRBD1, 6 bases. The CDR3 contains 13 residues. The V gene's germline CDR1 is MGHDK and CDR2 SYGVNS. The germline V and J ends were trimmed by 5 bases and 9 bases, with 14 bases remaining between them. The CDR3 reads CASSRYLGGEQFF. The DNA of the CDR3 is TGTGCCAGCAGTAGGTATTTAGGGGGTGAGCAGTTCTTC.

V is TRBV24-1 and J is TRBJ2-5, with 7 bases that match TRBD1. The germline V gene encodes CDR1 KGHDR and CDR2 SFDVKD. V trimming: 3 bases; J trimming: 5 bases; junction bases outside the gene matches: 14. The length of the CDR3 is 17 residues. The CDR3 spells CATSDPRSRQGAETQYF. Written as DNA, the CDR3 is TGTGCCACCAGTGATCCCAGGTCAAGACAGGGCGCGGAGACCCAGTACTTC.

The rearrangement joins TRBV28 to TRBJ2-1; 11 bases fit TRBD2. The trim removed 6 bases at V and 5 bases at J, leaving 9 bases unmatched. Germline assignment: CDR1 MDHEN and CDR2 SYDVKM. The CDR3 has 16 residues. The CDR3 here is CASSFILAGGNNEQFF. The CDR3 region has the DNA TGTGCCAGCAGCTTCATCCTAGCGGGAGGAAACAATGAGCAGTTCTTC.

This clonotype showed up just a few times. V and J are TRBV20-1 and TRBJ2-1; D ambiguous. CDR3 length: 12 residues. CDR1 is DFQATT and CDR2 is SNEGSKA in the germline V gene (reference sequence). Trimming pared 4 bases from V and 2 bases from J, leaving 6 bases between. As DNA, the CDR3 is TGCAGTGCTATCTTGGCCTACAATGAGCAGTTCTTC. It codes for CSAILAYNEQFF.

The chain couples TRBV28 to TRBJ1-2, with 8 nucleotides matching TRBD1. Trimming cost V 5 bases and J 4 bases; bases outside gene matches: 18. In germline, CDR1 is MDHEN, CDR2 SYDVKM. The CDR3 is made up of 18 amino acids. The CDR3 is CASSGRDRRYDGGYGYTF. The CDR3 DNA sequence: TGTGCCAGCAGTGGTAGGGACAGGCGGTACGACGGGGGCTATGGCTACACCTTC.

This rearrangement joins TRBV19 to TRBJ2-7, with a tentative D call TRBD1 (6 bases). Trimming shortened V by 5 bases and J by 1 base, and 12 bases separated the two germline ends. Germline V gives CDR1 LNHDA, CDR2 SQIVND (reference sequence). CDR3 length: 14 residues. The CDR3 protein is CASSAPGESYEQYF. The CDR3 DNA reads TGTGCCAGTAGTGCCCCAGGGGAATCCTACGAGCAGTACTTC. Filled out from reference TRBV19 and TRBJ2-7, the complete variable domain reads DGGITQSPKYLFRKEGQNVTLSCEQNLNHDAMYWYRQDPGQGLRLIYYSQIVNDFQKGDIAEGYSVSREKKESFPLTVTSAQKNPTAFYLCASSAPGESYEQYFGPGTRLTVT.